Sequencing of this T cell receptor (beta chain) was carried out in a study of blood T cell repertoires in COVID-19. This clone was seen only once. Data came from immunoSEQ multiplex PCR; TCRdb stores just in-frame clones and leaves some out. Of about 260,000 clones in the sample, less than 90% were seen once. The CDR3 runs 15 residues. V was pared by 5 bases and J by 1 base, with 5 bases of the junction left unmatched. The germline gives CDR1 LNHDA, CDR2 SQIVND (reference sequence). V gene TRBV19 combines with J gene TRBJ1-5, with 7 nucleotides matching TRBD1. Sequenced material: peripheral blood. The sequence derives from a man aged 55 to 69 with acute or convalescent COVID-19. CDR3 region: CASSSAGGSNQPQHF. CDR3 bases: TGTGCCAGTAGTTCCGCAGGGGGGAGCAATCAGCCCCAGCATTTT.